These 27 T cell receptor beta chains were sequenced from one sample in a study of T cell responses to AZD1222 COVID-19 vaccine. Clones were sequenced by immunoSEQ multiplex PCR, and TCRdb holds only the in-frame ones, with some missing. The sample comprises roughly 70,000 clones, 82% of which are singletons, and under 6% rests with the top ten. This material consisted of peripheral blood, taken on day 0 of AZD1222 vaccination. The receptor set was obtained from an adult in good health.

This clone was seen only a few times. CDR3 residues: CASSYSKLTGEQYF. The DNA of the CDR3 is TGTGCCAGCAGTTACTCGAAGTTAACAGGAGAGCAGTACTTC. The chain employs TRBV6-6 and TRBJ2-7, with a possible D match to TRBD1 (5 bases). Trimming took off 0 bases at V and 7 bases at J, with 13 bases between the two ends. Germline assignment: CDR1 MNHNY and CDR2 SVGAGI (reference sequence). This CDR3 is built from 14 residues.

The chain is built from TRBV7-9 and TRBJ2-2, with D perhaps matching TRBD2 (6 bases). The CDR3 covers 15 residues. V gave up 3 bases and J gave up 0 bases, with 8 bases separating them. Germline lookup yields CDR1 SEHNR and CDR2 FQNEAQ (reference sequence). The CDR3 spells CASSFGGANTGELFF. DNA of the CDR3: TGTGCCAGCAGCTTCGGGGGTGCGAACACCGGGGAGCTGTTTTTT.

The chain uses TRBV12-3 or TRBV12-4 and TRBJ1-1, with D possibly matching TRBD1 (5 bases). V lost 6 bases to trimming and J lost 5 bases, with 13 bases between them. The CDR3 runs 13 residues. CDR3 in amino acids: CASSPRTFTEAFF. CDR3 coding DNA: TGTGCCAGCAGCCCAAGGACATTTACTGAAGCTTTCTTT.

J is TRBJ2-7 and V is TRBV7-2; no reliable D call. Trimming stripped 0 bases from V and 1 base from J, with 10 bases between. Germline loops: CDR1 SGHTA, CDR2 FQGNSA. The CDR3 totals 15 residues. The CDR3 loop is CASSLAGGPSYEQYF. CDR3 DNA sequence: TGTGCCAGCAGCTTAGCGGGTGGACCTTCCTACGAGCAGTACTTC. The full variable domain, completed using reference TRBV7-2 and TRBJ2-7, is GAGVSQSPSNKVTEKGKDVELRCDPISGHTALYWYRQSLGQGLEFLIYFQGNSAPDKSGLPSDRFSAERTGGSVSTLTIQRTQQEDSAVYLCASSLAGGPSYEQYFGPGTRLTVT.

The chain joins TRBV7-3 to TRBJ1-2; 10 nucleotides line up with TRBD1. After removal of 5 bases from V and 4 bases from J, the junction contained 4 bases not matched to a gene. This CDR3 has 14 amino acids. CDR1 and CDR2 (germline): SGHTA, FQGTGA. CDR3 coding DNA: TGTGCCAGCAGCCCGGGACAGGGGTTCTATGGCTACACCTTC. It yields the protein CASSPGQGFYGYTF.

This clone was counted once. This chain connects TRBV5-4 to TRBJ2-2; 9 bases fit TRBD1. Per the germline V gene, CDR1 is SGHNT and CDR2 is YYREEE (reference sequence). The trim removed 4 bases at V and 10 bases at J, leaving 11 bases unmatched. CDR3 length: 15 residues. DNA for the CDR3: TGTGCCAGCAGCACCCCGACAGGGGGTGTTGAGGAGCTGTTTTTT. It is translated as CASSTPTGGVEELFF.

This clone appeared a few times. The chain links TRBV4-3 to TRBJ1-1, with D maybe TRBD1 (5 bases). Germline assignment: CDR1 LGHNA and CDR2 YSLEER. V was clipped by 0 bases and J by 8 bases, with 13 bases between them. The CDR3 runs to 14 residues. The CDR3 DNA is TGCGCCAGCAGCCAAGATACTTCGCGACAGGAAGCTTTCTTT. Encoded protein: CASSQDTSRQEAFF.

CDR3 residues: CASSGDWNTEAFF. CDR3 DNA sequence: TGTGCCAGCAGTGGCGACTGGAACACTGAAGCTTTCTTT. The J gene is TRBJ1-1, the V gene TRBV2; D uncertain. CDR1 is SNHLY, CDR2 FYNNEI, per germline. The CDR3 totals 13 residues. Trimming took 4 bases from V and 1 from J, leaving 7 bases between them. Full variable domain (missing parts from reference TRBV2 and TRBJ1-1): EPEVTQTPSHQVTQMGQEVILRCVPISNHLYFYWYRQILGQKVEFLVSFYNNEISEKSEIFDDQFSVERPDGSNFTLKIRSTKLEDSAMYFCASSGDWNTEAFFGQGTRLTVV.

The gene calls are TRBV19 and TRBJ2-7, with 8 positions matching TRBD1. V trimming: 5 bases; J trimming: 2 bases; junction bases outside the gene matches: 8. CDR3 size: 15 residues. Germline values: CDR1 LNHDA, CDR2 SQIVND (reference sequence). CDR3 coding DNA: TGTGCCAGTAGTCCCTCCGGGACAGGAGCCTACGAGCAGTACTTC. Amino acids: CASSPSGTGAYEQYF.

The J gene is TRBJ2-3, the V gene TRBV24-1; TRBD2 agrees at 13 bases. The V gene end was trimmed by 4 bases and the J gene end by 6 bases; junction bases not matched to a gene: 3. CDR1 is KGHDR and CDR2 is SFDVKD in the germline V gene. The CDR3 is made up of 15 amino acids. CDR3 sequence reads: CATSEGTSGVDTQYF. In DNA form, the CDR3 reads TGTGCCACCAGTGAAGGGACTAGCGGGGTGGATACGCAGTATTTT.

V is TRBV29-1 and J is TRBJ2-4; no clear D gene. Germline CDR1 SQVTM, CDR2 ANQGSEA. The CDR3 has 13 residues. Trimming stripped 7 bases from V and 4 bases from J, with 14 bases between. The CDR3 region has the DNA TGCAGCGCTCAGGAACGGTATAAAAACATTCAGTACTTC. Translated, it gives CSAQERYKNIQYF.

The chain employs TRBV12-3 or TRBV12-4 and TRBJ1-6; D is unresolved. V was trimmed by 3 bases and J by 6 bases, leaving 3 bases between them. This CDR3 spans 12 amino acids. The CDR3 protein is CASSFGNSPLHF. The CDR3 bases are TGTGCCAGCAGTTTCGGTAATTCACCCCTCCACTTT.

This rearrangement joins TRBV12-3 or TRBV12-4 to TRBJ2-2; D is unclear. The CDR3 length is 13 residues. V was cut by 3 bases and J by 7 bases, with 9 bases left in between. Written as DNA, the CDR3 is TGTGCCAGCAGTTTTTTCGATCGCGGGGAGCTGTTTTTT. This encodes CASSFFDRGELFF.

V and J are TRBV29-1 and TRBJ2-3, with TRBD2 identical over 9 bases. CDR3 length: 15 amino acids. V lost 8 bases to trimming and J lost 2 bases; unmatched junction nucleotides: 11. Germline CDR1 and CDR2: SQVTM and ANQGSEA. The CDR3 loop reads CSTERLAAITDTQYF. In DNA form, the CDR3 reads TGCAGCACGGAGAGACTAGCGGCGATCACAGATACGCAGTATTTT.

The rearrangement links TRBV29-1 to TRBJ2-7; D is uncertain. Germline CDR1 reads SQVTM; CDR2 reads ANQGSEA. The length of the CDR3 is 14 residues. Trimming cost V 1 base and J 1 base, with 11 bases left between them. The CDR3 loop reads CSVEVQGRSYEQYF. The CDR3 DNA reads as TGCAGCGTTGAAGTCCAAGGAAGGTCCTACGAGCAGTACTTC.

In this sample, this clone turned up a few times. The rearrangement uses TRBV7-3 and TRBJ1-6, with TRBD1 as a possible D gene (6 bases). The V and J ends lost 1 base and 8 bases respectively, with 12 bases between them. Germline-derived CDR1 and CDR2 are SGHTA and FQGTGA. This CDR3 region has 15 residues. The CDR3 nucleotides read TGTGCCAGCAGCTTAATCCCAGGGGCGGATTCACCCCTCCACTTT. Residues: CASSLIPGADSPLHF.

This chain uses TRBV4-1 with TRBJ1-1; 8 nucleotides align to TRBD1. The CDR3 length is 17 residues. Unmatched junction bases numbered 10, after V lost 3 bases and J lost 1 base. The V gene's germline CDR1 is MGHRA and CDR2 YSYEKL. The CDR3, as DNA: TGCGCCAGCAGCCAGGCTCTCACAGGGGGAAAGAACACTGAAGCTTTCTTT. This translates into CASSQALTGGKNTEAFF.

The gene calls are TRBV28 and TRBJ1-5; the D is unclear. The V gene lost 0 bases and the J gene lost 1 base, with 7 bases spanning the gap. The length of the CDR3 is 15 residues. Germline lookup yields CDR1 MDHEN and CDR2 SYDVKM. CDR3 bases: TGTGCCAGCAGTTTATGGGGGAAAAGCAATCAGCCCCAGCATTTT. Protein sequence: CASSLWGKSNQPQHF.

V gene TRBV5-4 combines with J gene TRBJ2-1, with D uncertain. CDR1 and CDR2 (germline): SGHNT, YYREEE (reference sequence). The CDR3 is 12 amino acids. V was shortened by 0 bases and J by 10 bases, with 8 bases between the two germline ends. CDR3 in DNA: TGTGCCAGCAGCTTGGTCGGTGGAGAGCAGTTCTTC. It is translated as CASSLVGGEQFF.

The genes are TRBV28 and TRBJ2-5; D unclear. This CDR3 spans 15 amino acids. V was clipped by 2 bases and J by 1 base, with 11 bases between them. Germline assignment: CDR1 MDHEN and CDR2 SYDVKM. The CDR3 sequence is CASSLITRLQETQYF. CDR3 sequence (DNA): TGTGCCAGCAGTTTAATCACCCGCCTCCAAGAGACCCAGTACTTC.

A single count supports this clone. This chain joins TRBV6-4 and TRBJ2-3; 9 nucleotides line up with TRBD1. J lost 3 bases, V lost 6 bases, and 7 bases had no gene match. CDR1 MRHNA and CDR2 SNTAGT come from the germline V gene. The CDR3 spans 15 residues. The CDR3: CASRPDRGSTDTQYF. In DNA form, the CDR3 reads TGTGCCAGCAGGCCTGACAGGGGGAGTACAGATACGCAGTATTTT.

The chain uses TRBV2 and TRBJ2-7; TRBD1 matches 7 bases. With V trimmed by 4 bases and J by 2 bases, 5 bases remained unmatched. The CDR3 is 14 residues long. CDR1 and CDR2 from the germline V gene are SNHLY and FYNNEI. The DNA of the CDR3 is TGTGCCAGCAGTGGTGACAGGGAGACCTACGAGCAGTACTTC. Protein: CASSGDRETYEQYF.

The CDR3 region is CASSYPASGSTDTQYF. The CDR3 nucleotides are TGTGCCAGCAGTTACCCCGCTTCAGGGAGCACAGATACGCAGTATTTT. This sequence joins TRBV27 and TRBJ2-3; D perhaps matches TRBD1 (5 bases). The CDR3 totals 16 residues. Germline assignment: CDR1 MNHEY and CDR2 SMNVEV (reference sequence). V gave up 4 bases and J gave up 0 bases, with 14 bases separating them.

The CDR3 DNA reads TGTGCCAGCAGATTGCTAGGACAGGGAGGGCCTAACTATGGCTACACCTTC. Protein sequence: CASRLLGQGGPNYGYTF. The J gene is TRBJ1-2, the V gene TRBV5-6; 8 nucleotides align to TRBD1. The CDR3 runs 17 residues. V was clipped by 5 bases and J by 0 bases; unmatched bases: 12. Germline CDR1 SGHDT, CDR2 YYEEEE.

As concerns this clone: At one end, the junction sequence differs from germline, possibly due to a read error. The rearrangement links TRBV27 to TRBJ1-2, with TRBD1 identical over 7 bases. The CDR3 loop spans 11 amino acids. The germline V gene encodes CDR1 MNHEY and CDR2 SMNVEV (reference sequence). Here the CDR3 reads CATSHDRVGAF. The CDR3 DNA is TGTGCCACCTCCCACGACAGGGTGGGTGCCTTC.

V is TRBV7-9 and J is TRBJ2-7; no definite D call. Trimming took off 0 bases at V and 6 bases at J, with 18 bases between the two ends. The CDR3 totals 16 residues. Germline V lookup: CDR1 SEHNR, CDR2 FQNEAQ (reference sequence). The CDR3 here is CASSLALNPLSFEQYF. As DNA, the CDR3 is TGTGCCAGCAGCTTAGCGCTTAACCCCCTAAGCTTCGAGCAGTACTTC.

The gene calls are TRBV6-6 and TRBJ1-3; D is undetermined. CDR1 and CDR2 (germline): MNHNY, SVGAGI (reference sequence). Trimming shortened V by 5 bases and J by 6 bases, and 5 bases separated the two germline ends. The CDR3 length is 11 residues. This CDR3 is CASSTINTIYF. CDR3 coding DNA: TGTGCCAGCAGTACGATAAACACCATATATTTT.